This is a list of T cell receptor beta chains from one sample in a study of cytomegalovirus exposure and HLA in healthy donors. The data were produced by immunoSEQ multiplex PCR, yet TCRdb's version contains in-frame clones alone and is incomplete. The sample carries under 150,000 clones, approximately 86% recorded once. The source material was PBMCs. Receptors were obtained from a man between 18 and 35 years old in good health and CMV-seropositive. The CDR3 runs from the conserved cysteine through the conserved F or W. D genes are given only for firm matches. The size entry is marked missing in some rows and otherwise reads once, few, many or a size class.

V	J	size	D	CDR3	DNA
TRBV7-9	TRBJ1-2	few	-	CASLEDAGYTF	TGTGCCAGCCTGGAGGATGCTGGCTACACCTTC
TRBV25-1	TRBJ2-5	-	TRBD2	CASGRLAGAPYQETQYF	TGTGCCAGCGGGAGGCTAGCGGGGGCCCCGTACCAAGAGACCCAGTACTTC
TRBV6-5	TRBJ1-1	once	TRBD1	CASGRDRGTEAFF	TGTGCCAGCGGACGGGACAGGGGCACTGAAGCTTTCTTT
TRBV18	TRBJ1-1	-	TRBD1	CASSLSLTGVEKAFF	TGTGCCAGCTCACTCTCTTTAACAGGGGTTGAGAAAGCTTTCTTT
TRBV29-1	TRBJ2-5	-	-	CSVEPAGQEETQYF	TGCAGCGTTGAACCGGCAGGGCAGGAGGAGACCCAGTACTTC
TRBV9	TRBJ1-1	-	-	CASSVMQAGATEAFF	TGTGCCAGCAGCGTAATGCAGGCAGGGGCTACTGAAGCTTTCTTT
TRBV6-1	TRBJ1-2	-	TRBD1	CASRGADREYGYTF	TGTGCCAGCAGGGGAGCTGACAGGGAGTATGGCTACACCTTC
TRBV5-1	TRBJ2-7	-	TRBD2	CASSVSSGDSAWYF	TGCGCCAGCAGCGTCTCTAGCGGGGACTCCGCTTGGTACTTC
TRBV2	TRBJ1-1	-	-	CASSTRSLNTEAFF	TGTGCCAGCAGCACCAGGTCTTTGAACACTGAAGCTTTCTTT
TRBV11-1	TRBJ1-2	-	-	CASSATTGGCTF	TGTGCCAGCAGCGCAACGACGGGTGGCTGCACCTTC
TRBV16	TRBJ1-6	-	TRBD1	CASSQEQGALSPLHF	TGTGCCAGCAGCCAAGAGCAGGGGGCGCTTTCACCCCTCCACTTT
TRBV4-2	TRBJ2-3	once	TRBD2	CASSLERGGTDTQYF	TGTGCCAGCAGCCTGGAGCGGGGGGGCACAGATACGCAGTATTTT
TRBV2	TRBJ1-2	-	TRBD1	CASRKEDRGGYTF	TGTGCCAGCAGGAAGGAGGACAGGGGTGGCTACACCTTC
TRBV6-5	TRBJ2-1	-	-	CASNGRLSYNEQFF	TGTGCCAGCAACGGCAGGCTATCCTACAATGAGCAGTTCTTC
TRBV7-9	TRBJ1-1	-	TRBD1	CASIQGVNTEAFF	TGTGCCAGCATCCAGGGGGTGAACACTGAAGCTTTCTTT
TRBV6-1	TRBJ2-5	-	TRBD2	CASSDGLAETQYF	TGTGCCAGCAGTGACGGACTAGCGGAGACCCAGTACTTC
TRBV29-1	TRBJ1-1	once	-	CSVARTMNTEAFF	TGCAGCGTTGCGAGGACTATGAACACTGAAGCTTTCTTT
TRBV5-6	TRBJ2-7	-	TRBD2	CASSPQGLAGGEQYF	TGTGCCAGCAGCCCACAGGGGCTAGCGGGAGGCGAGCAGTACTTC
TRBV7-6	TRBJ1-2	-	-	CASSSSQWAGYTF	TGTGCCAGCAGCTCCTCCCAATGGGCTGGCTACACCTTC
TRBV11-2	TRBJ2-2	few	-	CASSLGPVTGELFF	TGTGCCAGCAGCTTAGGTCCCGTCACCGGGGAGCTGTTTTTT
TRBV18	TRBJ1-3	-	TRBD1	CASSQNRDSSGNTIYF	TGTGCCAGCTCACAAAATCGGGACAGCTCTGGAAACACCATATATTTT
TRBV2	TRBJ1-5	-	-	CAGAANSGTVQHF	TGTGCCGGAGCGGCCAACTCAGGAACCGTCCAGCATTTT
TRBV29-1	TRBJ1-1	-	-	CSVRTGTASEAFF	TGCAGCGTTCGAACCGGAACAGCAAGTGAAGCTTTCTTT
TRBV6-4	TRBJ1-1	-	-	CASSSETGKPTEAFF	TGTGCCAGCAGCAGCGAAACAGGGAAACCCACTGAAGCTTTCTTT
TRBV29-1	TRBJ1-1	-	-	CSVDKTGLEAFF	TGCAGCGTTGATAAAACAGGGCTTGAAGCTTTCTTT
TRBV11-2	TRBJ2-1	-	-	CASTAFERSYNEQFF	TGTGCCAGCACCGCCTTTGAGCGCTCCTACAATGAGCAGTTCTTC
TRBV27	TRBJ1-2	-	-	CASDRSTAEKQGPPNYGYTF	TGTGCCAGCGACCGATCAACAGCCGAAAAACAGGGACCCCCTAACTATGGCTACACCTTC
TRBV5-5	TRBJ1-1	-	-	CASSLAYVGRITEAFF	TGTGCCAGCAGCTTGGCTTACGTTGGCAGGATCACTGAAGCTTTCTTT
TRBV2	TRBJ2-2	-	-	CARGGAGNTGELFF	TGTGCCCGTGGGGGGGCAGGGAACACCGGGGAGCTGTTTTTT
TRBV20-1	TRBJ1-2	-	-	CSARTGYGYTF	TGCAGTGCTAGAACAGGCTATGGCTACACCTTC
TRBV6-5	TRBJ2-7	-	TRBD1	CASSYSTGSEQYF	TGTGCCAGCAGTTACTCGACAGGGAGCGAGCAGTACTTC
TRBV14	TRBJ2-3	-	-	CASSQLGTTDTQYF	TGTGCCAGCAGCCAACTGGGCACCACAGATACGCAGTATTTT
TRBV7-2	TRBJ2-7	-	-	CASSRSGVLPAYEQYF	TGTGCCAGCAGTAGATCAGGGGTTCTCCCGGCCTACGAGCAGTACTTC
TRBV5-4	TRBJ2-3	-	TRBD2	CASSDLYTGGRDSMTQYF	TGTGCCAGCAGCGACCTATATACGGGAGGGAGGGACTCTATGACGCAGTATTTT
TRBV6-7	TRBJ2-3	once	TRBD1	CASSYELYRGRFVLLVTDTQYF	TGTGCCAGCAGTTACGAACTCTACAGGGGGCGCTTCGTGTTGTTGGTCACAGATACGCAGTATTTT
TRBV9	TRBJ1-2	-	-	CASSATAGGGGFFGYTF	TGTGCCAGCAGCGCGACTGCGGGGGGAGGGGGTTTCTTCGGCTACACCTTC
TRBV28	TRBJ2-3	-	TRBD2	CASSTLPGLADTQYF	TGTGCCAGCAGCACCCTCCCCGGACTAGCGGATACGCAGTATTTT
TRBV7-2	TRBJ1-2	-	-	CASSLAGGGGGYTF	TGTGCCAGCAGCTTAGCCGGGGGAGGTGGTGGCTACACCTTC
TRBV7-9	TRBJ2-6	-	TRBD1	CASTPDRAGANVLTF	TGTGCCAGCACCCCTGACAGGGCTGGGGCCAACGTCCTGACTTTC
TRBV6-1	TRBJ1-1	-	-	CASRDRQLLNTEAFF	TGTGCCAGCAGAGACCGACAATTATTGAACACTGAAGCTTTCTTT
TRBV19	TRBJ2-1	-	-	CASSISQGEDEQFF	TGTGCCAGTAGTATTTCGCAGGGGGAGGATGAGCAGTTCTTC
TRBV7-9	TRBJ2-5	once	-	CASSLTRLREETQYF	TGTGCCAGCAGCTTAACCCGGCTTCGGGAAGAGACCCAGTACTTC
TRBV5-6	TRBJ2-1	-	TRBD2	CASRSSGRSYNEQFF	TGTGCCAGCAGATCTAGCGGGAGGTCCTACAATGAGCAGTTCTTC
TRBV6-4	TRBJ2-1	-	-	CASSDRSGTINEQFF	TGTGCCAGCAGTGACAGAAGCGGGACAATAAATGAGCAGTTCTTC
TRBV5-1	TRBJ1-4	-	-	CASSSRQDGGGEKLFF	TGCGCCAGCAGCTCCAGACAGGATGGGGGTGGTGAAAAACTGTTTTTT
TRBV5-4	TRBJ2-4	-	-	CASSSGQTKNIQYF	TGTGCCAGCAGCTCGGGACAAACAAAAAACATTCAGTACTTC
TRBV30	TRBJ1-1	-	-	CASKRQANTEAFF	TGTGCGTCAAAAAGGCAGGCGAACACTGAAGCTTTCTTT
TRBV5-1	TRBJ2-1	-	TRBD2	CASSLGLAGGWVETYNEQFF	TGCGCCAGCAGCTTGGGATTAGCGGGAGGGTGGGTTGAGACCTACAATGAGCAGTTCTTC
TRBV19	TRBJ2-3	-	-	CASSNTDTQYF	TGTGCCAGTAGCAACACAGATACGCAGTATTTT
TRBV4-2	TRBJ2-2	-	-	CASSRWGVQTGELFF	TGTGCCAGCAGCCGCTGGGGGGTCCAAACCGGGGAGCTGTTTTTT
TRBV5-1	TRBJ2-7	-	-	CASSLPRAEQGPHPSYEQYF	TGCGCCAGCAGCTTGCCTAGGGCCGAACAGGGCCCGCACCCTTCCTACGAGCAGTACTTC